This entry features one TCR beta chain sequence. These data come from a study of siplizumab effects on memory and regulatory T cells. TCRdb's copy holds only in-frame clones and misses some; the assay was immunoSEQ multiplex PCR. The sample shows roughly 64,000 clones, roughly 96% of them seen only once. The clonotype originates from a human donor in good health. The sequenced material came from naive CD8+ T cells sorted from blood.

CDR3 DNA sequence: TGTGCCAGCAGCCGGTCCGGGACTAGGGGGGAGACCCAGTACTTC. This gives the protein CASSRSGTRGETQYF. This chain joins TRBV13 and TRBJ2-5; 8 bases agree with TRBD2. The CDR3 has 15 residues. Germline V gene data show CDR1 as PRHDT and CDR2 as FYEKMQ (reference sequence). V was pared by 5 bases and J by 5 bases, with 10 bases of the junction left unmatched.